Given below is one T cell receptor (beta chain) in context. Its antigen is unknown. Germline CDR1 and CDR2: SGHVS and FQNEAQ. Trimming cost V 3 bases and J 0 bases; bases outside gene matches: 17. The CDR3 consists of 20 residues. This sample was included in a study of shared clonotypes between healthy human individuals. Overall study: Ranging from 18 to 49 in age, donors were a couple of women and a few men.

Study-wide results and caveats: The diversity represented, both genetic and in exposure history, was limited by few donors. In contrast to clonotypes shared by all four donors, non-shared clonotypes had lower generation probabilities.

Using immunoSEQ multiplex PCR, the repertoire was profiled, and TCRdb retains in-frame clones only, with some absent. Of about 680,000 clones listed, more than 70% were seen once; the top ten hold roughly 2%. The chain is built from TRBV7-8 and TRBJ2-1; TRBD2 agrees at 7 bases. The sequenced material came from memory CD4+ T cells sorted from blood. Subset denoted: CD45RA-negative fraction. This sequence was found in a woman in her 30s in good health. The CDR3 loop reads CASSFGLSVAGTSSYNEQFF. In nucleotides, the CDR3 is TGTGCCAGCAGCTTCGGCCTTTCGGTAGCGGGTACCAGCTCCTACAATGAGCAGTTCTTC.